Each of the 20 T cell receptor beta chains below was sequenced from the same sample in a study of blood T cells in healthy people across ages (dated by TCRdb to the mid-2010s). Libraries were prepared through 5' RACE. Instrument on record: Illumina HiSeq 2500. A second PCR of about 6 to 11 cycles was performed with a sample-barcoded 5' primer and a J-beta primer mix. The public reads were reprocessed in TCRdb via fastp at Q25 and MiXCR, keeping in-frame beta chains. When rows share a CDR3 protein, they turn into one entry using the most common DNA and genes. In this sample the table shows fewer than 800,000 distinct CDR3 sequences, roughly 49% of which occur a single time. Together, the top ten hold roughly 31% of the sample. What was sequenced was blood. These receptors originate from a woman in her sixties or seventies in good health.

This clonotype was seen only a few times. The V and J genes are TRBV28 and TRBJ2-7; 14 bases match TRBD2. Trimming removed 3 bases from V and 4 bases from J; junction bases left unmatched: 11. There are 18 residues in the CDR3. The germline gives CDR1 MDHEN, CDR2 SYDVKM. Here the CDR3 DNA reads TGTGCCAGCAGTTTCCCCGGGACTAGCGGGAGTTTTGGATACGAGCAGTACTTC. Its protein is CASSFPGTSGSFGYEQYF. Combining the CDR3 with reference TRBV28 and TRBJ2-7 gives the whole variable domain DVKVTQSSRYLVKRTGEKVFLECVQDMDHENMFWYRQDPGLGLRLIYFSYDVKMKEKGDIPEGYSVSREKKERFSLILESASTNQTSMYLCASSFPGTSGSFGYEQYFGPGTRLTVT.

The rearrangement uses TRBV3-1 and TRBJ2-6; D tentatively reads TRBD1 or TRBD2 (6 bases each). With 4 bases removed from V and 3 bases from J, the gap between germline ends came to 10 bases. This CDR3 contains 15 residues. From germline, CDR1 is LGHDT and CDR2 YNNKEL (reference sequence). Here the CDR3 reads CASSRGGYGANVLTF. The CDR3 DNA follows: TGTGCCAGCAGCCGAGGGGGGTATGGGGCCAACGTCCTGACTTTC.

The J gene is TRBJ2-2, the V gene TRBV5-1; D gene uncertain. Germline assignment: CDR1 SGHRS and CDR2 YFSETQ. This CDR3 comprises 14 residues. With 0 bases removed from V and 1 base from J, the gap between germline ends came to 4 bases. The CDR3 protein is CASSLVENTGELFF. DNA of the CDR3: TGCGCCAGCAGCTTGGTAGAGAACACCGGGGAGCTGTTTTTT.

Details on this clonotype: The junction does not match germline at one end; this may be a read error. J is TRBJ2-5 and V is TRBV27; the D gene is possibly TRBD1 (5 bases). Germline V gives CDR1 MNHEY, CDR2 SMNVEV (reference sequence). The CDR3 runs 16 residues. The CDR3 DNA follows: TGTACCAGCAGTTTGGGGCAGGGCTCGTACCAAGAGACCCAGTACTTC. As protein: CTSSLGQGSYQETQYF.

This clonotype was detected only once. An end of the junction does not agree with germline; a read error may underlie this. This chain joins TRBV6-1 and TRBJ2-2, with a tentative D call TRBD2 (5 bases). Germline V gene data show CDR1 as MNHNS and CDR2 as SASEGT. The CDR3 sequence is 15 residues long. The CDR3 nucleotides are TGTGCCAGCAGTGAATGGCAAGGAGACACCGGGGAGCGGTTTTTT. The encoded protein is CASSEWQGDTGERFF.

To note about this clonotype: One junction end does not reproduce the germline sequence, and a read error may be involved. The J gene is TRBJ2-7, the V gene TRBV7-3, with a tentative D call TRBD1 (8 bases). CDR1 SGHTA and CDR2 FQGTGA come from the germline V gene. CDR3 size: 15 residues. CDR3: CASSQGAGESYERYF. Written as DNA, the CDR3 is TGTGCCAGCAGTCAGGGGGCGGGGGAATCCTACGAGCGGTACTTC.

This sequence joins TRBV28 and TRBJ2-7; 7 bases fit TRBD2. The germline gives CDR1 MDHEN, CDR2 SYDVKM. V shed 5 bases and J 2 bases; nucleotides not matched to a gene: 9. This CDR3 is 15 amino acids long. The CDR3 sequence is CASSLGGGFPYEQYF. The CDR3 nucleotides read TGTGCCAGCAGTCTCGGGGGAGGGTTCCCCTACGAGCAGTACTTC.

The chain is built from TRBV20-1 and TRBJ2-3, with a tentative D call TRBD2 (6 bases). Trimming removed 3 bases at V and 0 bases at J, with 13 bases between. The CDR3 loop spans 15 amino acids. Per the germline V gene, CDR1 is DFQATT and CDR2 is SNEGSKA (reference sequence). DNA for the CDR3: TGCAGTGCTAGTTCTGGTGGGACTAGCACAGATACGCAGTATTTT. Its protein product is CSASSGGTSTDTQYF.

The chain uses TRBV2 and TRBJ1-1; TRBD1 agrees at 8 bases. Germline-derived CDR1 and CDR2 are SNHLY and FYNNEI. CDR3 length equals 17 residues. Trimming took 6 bases from V and 9 from J; bases not matched to a gene: 21. The DNA of the CDR3 is TGTGCCAGCAGCGACCTCTCCCGACAGGGGTTGAGCACAAAAGCTTTCTTT. This encodes CASSDLSRQGLSTKAFF.

Regarding this clonotype: The junction does not match germline at one end; this may be a read error. The chain has TRBV6-6 and TRBJ2-1; D may be TRBD1 (6 bases). The CDR3 runs to 15 residues. Germline values: CDR1 MNHNY, CDR2 SVGAGI (reference sequence). The CDR3 nucleotides read TGTGCCAGCAGTTCCGATCTACAGGGTAACAATGGGCAGTTCTTC. This encodes CASSSDLQGNNGQFF.

The V gene is TRBV14, the J gene TRBJ2-4; the D is unclear. V gave up 4 bases and J gave up 2 bases, with 12 bases separating them. Germline V gene sequence: CDR1 SGHDN, CDR2 FVKESK. This CDR3 has 15 amino acids. The CDR3 protein is CASSLMSVSKNIQYF. The CDR3 DNA is TGTGCCAGCAGCCTCATGAGCGTTTCCAAAAACATTCAGTACTTC.

This clonotype was seen a handful of times. The CDR3 nucleotides are TGCAGCATCCTACGACAGATCACAGTGAACACTGAAGCTTTCTTT. Protein product: CSILRQITVNTEAFF. The chain couples TRBV29-1 to TRBJ1-1; D perhaps matches TRBD1 (5 bases). There are 15 residues in the CDR3. Trimming cost V 8 bases and J 0 bases, with 19 bases left between them. The germline V gene has CDR1 SQVTM and CDR2 ANQGSEA.

The chain carries TRBV20-1 and TRBJ1-1; D is ambiguous. CDR1 is DFQATT, CDR2 SNEGSKA, per germline (reference sequence). V dropped 5 bases and J dropped 6 bases, with 16 bases sitting between them. CDR3 length equals 13 residues. CDR3 nucleotides: TGCAGTGCTGGGGATGGTCGGCAGCCTGAAGCTTTCTTT. Amino acid sequence: CSAGDGRQPEAFF.

This sequence joins TRBV7-2 and TRBJ2-7, with 11 positions matching TRBD2. Germline V CDR1 and CDR2: SGHTA, FQGNSA. The ends lost 5 bases at V and 6 bases at J; junction bases unmatched: 15. This CDR3 has 17 amino acids. CDR3 in amino acids: CASSMSPLAGGSLEQYF. The DNA of the CDR3 is TGTGCCAGCAGCATGTCCCCTCTAGCGGGAGGTTCCCTCGAGCAGTACTTC.

Only a few counts were recorded for this clonotype. The CDR3 is CSVGRHSYEQYF. The DNA of the CDR3 is TGCAGCGTTGGGCGACATTCCTACGAGCAGTACTTC. The chain employs TRBV29-1 and TRBJ2-7; D unclear. The V end lost 4 bases, the J end lost 1 base, and 8 bases lay between the germline ends. Germline loops: CDR1 SQVTM, CDR2 ANQGSEA. CDR3 length: 12 residues.

A few counts support this clonotype. The chain combines TRBV20-1 with TRBJ1-6, with D possibly being TRBD1 (6 bases). Germline V gene data show CDR1 as DFQATT and CDR2 as SNEGSKA (reference sequence). This CDR3 contains 13 residues. The ends were cut back, 4 bases at V and 10 bases at J, with 14 bases in the middle. CDR3 amino acids: CSATRTDTSPLHF. The CDR3 bases are TGCAGTGCTACGAGGACAGACACCTCACCCCTCCACTTT.

This clonotype was counted many times. The gene calls are TRBV3-1 and TRBJ2-5; unclear D gene. The CDR3 is made up of 12 amino acids. V was cut by 2 bases and J by 11 bases, with 12 bases left in between. Looked up from germline, CDR1 is LGHDT and CDR2 is YNNKEL (reference sequence). This CDR3 reads CASSQRVREQYF. CDR3 DNA: TGTGCCAGCAGCCAAAGGGTAAGAGAGCAGTACTTC.

V gene TRBV10-3 combines with J gene TRBJ2-7; D is possibly TRBD1 (6 bases). V gave up 6 bases and J gave up 3 bases, with 15 bases separating them. Germline assignment: CDR1 ENHRY and CDR2 SYGVKD. CDR3 length: 14 residues. In nucleotides, the CDR3 is TGTGCCATCAGCCAGGCCCGGGACAACTACGAGCAGTACTTC. Translated, it gives CAISQARDNYEQYF.

The chain combines TRBV6-5 with TRBJ2-5, with D possibly TRBD1 on 6 matching bases. The J call may be mistaken, given a closer DNA end match to TRBJ2-7. The CDR3 totals 15 residues. Germline assignment: CDR1 MNHEY and CDR2 SVGAGI. CDR3 coding DNA: TGTGCCAGCAGTTACCAAGGTCAGGGGAGCAGCGAGCAGTACTTC. Amino acids: CASSYQGQGSSEQYF.

In this sample, this clonotype turned up a few times. The rearrangement uses TRBV29-1 and TRBJ1-2; no firm D call. Trimming pared 2 bases from V and 2 bases from J, leaving 6 bases between. The CDR3 is 12 amino acids. CDR1 and CDR2 (germline): SQVTM, ANQGSEA. The CDR3 sequence: CSVEPTNYGYTF. CDR3 nucleotides: TGCAGCGTTGAACCTACAAACTATGGCTACACCTTC.